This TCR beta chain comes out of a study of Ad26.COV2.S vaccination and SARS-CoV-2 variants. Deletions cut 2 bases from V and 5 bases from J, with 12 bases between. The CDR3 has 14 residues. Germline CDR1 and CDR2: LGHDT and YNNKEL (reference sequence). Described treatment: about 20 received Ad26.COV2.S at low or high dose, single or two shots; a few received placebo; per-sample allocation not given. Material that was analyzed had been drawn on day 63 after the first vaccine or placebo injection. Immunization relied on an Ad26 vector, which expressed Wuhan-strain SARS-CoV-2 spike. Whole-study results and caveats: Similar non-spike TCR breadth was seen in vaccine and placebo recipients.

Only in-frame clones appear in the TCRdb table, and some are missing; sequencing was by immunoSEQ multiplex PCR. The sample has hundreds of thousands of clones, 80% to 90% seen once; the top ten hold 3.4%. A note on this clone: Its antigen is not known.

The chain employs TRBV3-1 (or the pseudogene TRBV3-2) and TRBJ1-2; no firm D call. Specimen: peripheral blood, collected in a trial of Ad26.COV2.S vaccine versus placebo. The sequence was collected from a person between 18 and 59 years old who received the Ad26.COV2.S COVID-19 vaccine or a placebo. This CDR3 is CASSQPGVVYGYTF. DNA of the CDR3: TGTGCCAGCAGCCAACCAGGTGTGGTATATGGCTACACCTTC.